This TCR beta chain emerged from a study of Japanese encephalitis immunity and Zika vaccine responses. Sorted cell numbers set each TCRbeta library's share in the pool. TCRdb analysed the 5' RACE reads with MiXCR anew, one entry per CDR3 protein. The data contain some 550 distinct CDR3 sequences, 2% to 2.5% of them seen just once; the ten biggest clones take up approximately 25%. Peptide pools at about 1 ug/mL each stimulated CFSE-labeled PBMCs over a roughly 6-day culture. The sort collected unfixed, live, CD56-CD19-CD16-CD3+CD4+ CFSE-low proliferating CD4 T cells. The TCR originated in an adult woman who received an inactivated Zika virus vaccine. The sample consisted of antigen-activated CD4+ T cells from blood, cultured, taken during a Zika inactivated vaccine study.

CDR3 amino acids: CASREDSYGYTF. In nucleotides, the CDR3 is TGTGCCAGCAGGGAGGACAGCTATGGCTACACCTTC. This chain links TRBV6-1 with TRBJ1-2, with a weak D call TRBD1 (6 bases). The CDR3 extends over 12 amino acids. The V gene's germline CDR1 is MNHNS and CDR2 SASEGT. Trimming took off 6 bases at V and 4 bases at J, with 9 bases between the two ends.